Listed below are T cell receptor beta chains from one sample, sequenced in a study of Ad26.COV2.S vaccination and SARS-CoV-2 variants. Profiling relied on immunoSEQ multiplex PCR, and the TCRdb table lists in-frame clones only, not all of them. The sample carries about 480,000 clones, roughly nine tenths recorded once. The sequenced sample was peripheral blood, obtained in a trial of Ad26.COV2.S vaccine versus placebo. The source of these receptors is a person aged 18-60 years who received the Ad26.COV2.S COVID-19 vaccine or a placebo. Both conserved end residues are part of each CDR3. Each record gives: V gene, CDR3 length, D gene, clone size, J gene, CDR3 DNA, CDR3 protein. A D gene is named only where the DNA matches it firmly. Size is omitted from some rows. Given values are once, few, many or a class for expanded clones.

>TRBV30|15|.|.|TRBJ2-2
TGTGCCTGGGTCAGGGGGGGGACTCCCACCGGGGAGCTGTTTTTT
CAWVRGGTPTGELFF
>TRBV19|11|.|once|TRBJ2-1
TGTGCCAGTAGTGTCCAGAATGAGCAGTTCTTC
CASSVQNEQFF
>TRBV6-6|11|.|.|TRBJ2-3
TGTGCCAGCGAACTAGCAGATACGCAGTATTTT
CASELADTQYF
>TRBV19|12|.|.|TRBJ1-1
TGTGCCAGTAGTATAGCCAACATAGAAGCTTTCTTT
CASSIANIEAFF
>TRBV14|19|TRBD2|.|TRBJ2-7
TGTGCCAGCAGCCAAGGTCGTCATAGCGGGAGGCTCGGCTCCTACGAGCAGTACTTC
CASSQGRHSGRLGSYEQYF
>TRBV2|15|.|.|TRBJ2-1
TGTGCCAGCCGGAACAGGGTCGGGTCCTACAATGAGCAGTTCTTC
CASRNRVGSYNEQFF
>TRBV5-8|16|.|.|TRBJ2-1
TGTGCCAGCAGCTTGGGAGGCTCCAGCTCCTACAATGAGCAGTTCTTC
CASSLGGSSSYNEQFF
>TRBV28|11|.|.|TRBJ1-6
TGTGCCAGCAGTATGGGTTCACCCCTCCACTTT
CASSMGSPLHF
>TRBV11-2|16|TRBD2|.|TRBJ2-1
TGTGCCAGCAGCTCCACCGGGACTAGGATCAGCCATGAGCAGTTCTTC
CASSSTGTRISHEQFF
>TRBV28|17|.|.|TRBJ1-5
TGTGCCAGCAGCACATCGTTTATGGCAGGGTTATATCAGCCCCAGCATTTT
CASSTSFMAGLYQPQHF
>TRBV11-2|20|.|.|TRBJ1-4
TGTGCCAGCAGCTTAGACGGGACACCTCCTGGCAGCCACCCCAATGAAAAACTGTTTTTT
CASSLDGTPPGSHPNEKLFF